This TCR beta chain was recovered during a study of regulatory T cells in long-lasting Graves disease. Time point here: newly diagnosed GD, antithyroid drugs for less than 3 months. From PBMCs, RNA was extracted and then used to make the TCR library. Building the TCR beta libraries relied on iRepertoire HTBI primers, and CDR3 regions underwent Arm-PCR. Original data processing: The identification of 62 TRBV and roughly 15 TRBJ segments was made across samples. TCRdb reprocessed the multiplex PCR reads with MiXCR, giving one entry per CDR3 protein. The V and J calls and clone size are TCRdb's, not the authors'. The data contain 400,000 to 500,000 distinct CDR3 sequences, about 15% of them singletons. Separately, the same data were catalogued under a study of T cells in Graves' hyperthyroidism and ophthalmopathy. In that study: Newly diagnosed patients aged 18 to 65 had hyperthyroidism of under 2 months' duration. Appearing also in blood were most of the thyroid clonotypes expanded above 0.001.

This TCR came from a middle-aged woman with Graves disease. Material: peripheral blood mononuclear cells (PBMCs), obtained at new diagnosis, from a patient treated with antithyroid drugs.

CDR3 nucleotides: TGTGCCAGCAGTTTAATCGGGTCAGATACGCAGTATTTT. It yields the protein CASSLIGSDTQYF. The J gene is TRBJ2-3, the V gene TRBV12-3 or TRBV12-4; D is uncertain. V gave up 2 bases and J gave up 4 bases, with 7 bases separating them. There are 13 residues in the CDR3.